This record looks at one T cell receptor (beta chain) sequence and its context. This clone appeared once. What antigen it recognizes has not been identified. Within one base of it there is no much larger clone, and no base qualities were kept. This record comes from a study of control samples from healthy donors and cancer patients (dated by TCRdb to the early 2020s). The protocol used for the library was the immunoSEQ multiplex PCR assay. TCRdb retrieved this table from immuneACCESS and kept in-frame rearrangements only. Not all clones are present; in checked studies, unresolved V genes account for under half, and no reason is known for the remainder. The sample table shows roughly 94,000 clones, and less than 85% are seen once. Clones ranked in the top ten supply over 30% of the sample. Sequences SGHTA (CDR1) and FQGTGA (CDR2) are obtained from the germline V gene. The germline ends are 9 bases apart after V is trimmed by 2 bases and J by 4 bases. The CDR3 runs 15 residues from the cysteine to the phenylalanine. Just CDR3 DNA is preserved here, 45 bases in frame from base 1.

This receptor chain uses TRBV7-3 and TRBJ2-6; the D gene is perhaps TRBD1, from 6 matching bases. Sequencing used PBMCs. This TCR was recovered from a man aged 65-85 years with lung cancer. The nucleotides are TGTGCCAGCAGCTTACGGGACACCGGGGCCAACGTCCTGACTTTC. Its amino acids are CASSLRDTGANVLTF.